The clone carrying this T cell receptor (beta chain) was found once. Its antigen is unidentified. The CDR3 spans 14 residues. The V gene lost 1 base and the J gene lost 1 base, with 7 bases spanning the gap. Germline assignment: CDR1 SGHVS and CDR2 FQNEAQ. The data are from a study of graft-versus-host responses after intestinal transplantation. TCRdb's table, derived via immunoSEQ multiplex PCR, lists solely in-frame clones and lacks some. The sample contains more than 90,000 clones, approximately 95% of which appear only once. Study outcomes and limitations: Recipient marrow harbored GvH clones, some of which surfaced first in ileum or blood.

V and J are TRBV7-8 and TRBJ2-5; D ambiguous. The clonotype was recovered from a human donor who received an intestinal transplant. Sequenced material: unstimulated CD8+ T cells sorted from spleen or lymph node cells, taken before intestinal transplant. The CDR3 DNA reads TGTGCCAGCAGCTTAGTTGGGCCCCAAGAGACCCAGTACTTC. Residues: CASSLVGPQETQYF.